These 17 T cell receptor beta chains originate from one sample sequenced in a study of T cell responses to AZD1222 COVID-19 vaccine. Generated by immunoSEQ multiplex PCR, the TCRdb table keeps only in-frame clones and is missing some. Of over 110,000 clones in the sample, about 87% are singletons; the top ten hold more than 5.5%. The sample consisted of peripheral blood, taken on day 0 of AZD1222 vaccination. Receptor source: an adult in good health.

The rearrangement uses TRBV7-2 and TRBJ1-2; D gene ambiguous. V lost 5 bases, J lost 8 bases, and 15 bases lay in between. The CDR3 consists of 13 residues. In germline, CDR1 is SGHTA, CDR2 FQGNSA. DNA of the CDR3: TGTGCCAGCAGCATCGGACCGAGGGAGGGCTACACCTTC. This translates into CASSIGPREGYTF.

The V gene is TRBV4-1, the J gene TRBJ1-5; D not certain. Deletions cut 0 bases from V and 5 bases from J, with 14 bases between. The germline CDR1 and CDR2 sequences are MGHRA and YSYEKL. CDR3 size: 16 residues. This CDR3 is CASSQDLPGLYQPQHF. CDR3 bases: TGCGCCAGCAGCCAAGATTTGCCGGGTTTGTATCAGCCCCAGCATTTT.

The chain couples TRBV20-1 to TRBJ2-5; 7 nucleotides line up with TRBD1. The CDR3 is 11 residues long. From germline, CDR1 is DFQATT and CDR2 SNEGSKA (reference sequence). J gave up 14 bases and V 1 base, and 7 bases lay outside the gene matches. CDR3 nucleotides: TGCAGTGCTAGAGTGAGGGGGCGCGAATACTTC. Encoded protein: CSARVRGREYF.

Only one count was recorded for this clone. The chain couples TRBV30 to TRBJ2-7; D may correspond to TRBD1 or TRBD2 (5 bases each). The CDR3 has 12 residues. CDR1 is GTSNPN and CDR2 is SVGIG in the germline V gene (reference sequence). V was cut by 7 bases and J by 6 bases, with 16 bases left in between. The CDR3 loop reads CASEDKAFEQYF. CDR3 nucleotides: TGTGCCTCGGAGGACAAAGCGTTCGAGCAGTACTTC.

The rearrangement links TRBV28 to TRBJ2-1, with a weak D call TRBD2 (6 bases). Germline values: CDR1 MDHEN, CDR2 SYDVKM. Trimming shortened V by 6 bases and J by 8 bases, and 14 bases separated the two germline ends. The CDR3 loop spans 13 amino acids. CDR3 DNA sequence: TGTGCCAGCAGCCGCCGACTAGTGCATGAGCAGTTCTTC. It specifies CASSRRLVHEQFF.

V usage is TRBV5-1 and J usage is TRBJ2-7; D unresolved. The CDR3 is 11 amino acids. Trimming left V 0 bases short and J 6 bases short, with 4 bases between. Germline values: CDR1 SGHRS, CDR2 YFSETQ. The CDR3 loop reads CASSLGTEQYF. CDR3 DNA sequence: TGCGCCAGCAGCTTGGGGACCGAGCAGTACTTC.

The V call is TRBV9, the J call TRBJ2-1; no reliable D call. Trimming stripped 5 bases from V and 1 base from J, with 13 bases between. The CDR3 runs to 15 residues. Germline V lookup: CDR1 SGDLS, CDR2 YYNGEE. The CDR3 protein is CASSTYSLSYNEQFF. In nucleotides, the CDR3 is TGTGCCAGCAGTACCTACTCCCTTTCCTACAATGAGCAGTTCTTC.

The rearrangement joins TRBV19 to TRBJ2-5, with 7 nucleotides matching TRBD1. The germline V gene encodes CDR1 LNHDA and CDR2 SQIVND (reference sequence). V lost 5 bases and J lost 5; bases outside the gene matches: 14. The CDR3 totals 16 residues. The CDR3 DNA reads TGTGCCAGTAGTGCCACGGAGAGAGGGGGCGGGGAGACCCAGTACTTC. Translating it yields CASSATERGGGETQYF.

J is TRBJ2-7 and V is TRBV9; 11 nucleotides line up with TRBD2. This CDR3 is 18 amino acids long. The germline CDR1 and CDR2 sequences are SGDLS and YYNGEE. Germline trimming cut 2 bases from V and 2 bases from J; bases unmatched to any gene: 12. The CDR3 is CASSVGTSGRAKAYEQYF. As DNA, the CDR3 is TGTGCCAGCAGCGTTGGGACTAGCGGCCGTGCAAAGGCCTACGAGCAGTACTTC.

V is TRBV6-5 and J is TRBJ2-2; D is uncertain. The CDR3 consists of 16 residues. The V end lost 0 bases, the J end lost 4 bases, and 12 bases lay between the germline ends. Looked up from germline, CDR1 is MNHEY and CDR2 is SVGAGI. CDR3 DNA: TGTGCCAGCAGTTACTCGACAAGTCCTTCCACCGGGGAGCTGTTTTTT. Its protein product is CASSYSTSPSTGELFF.

V and J are TRBV27 and TRBJ1-2; maybe TRBD1 (5 bases). From germline, CDR1 is MNHEY and CDR2 SMNVEV (reference sequence). The CDR3 sequence is 17 residues long. V gave up 7 bases and J gave up 3 bases, with 24 bases separating them. The CDR3 loop is CASTKGWDQGRDYGYTF. The DNA for the CDR3 is TGTGCCAGCACCAAAGGTTGGGACCAGGGAAGGGACTATGGCTACACCTTC.

The V and J genes are TRBV3-1 (or the pseudogene TRBV3-2) and TRBJ2-7; D not certain. Trimming left V 3 bases short and J 2 bases short, with 8 bases between. The CDR3 runs to 13 residues. Germline lookup yields CDR1 LGHDT and CDR2 YNNKEL (reference sequence). This CDR3 is CASSQVSPYEQYF. CDR3 coding DNA: TGTGCCAGCAGCCAGGTCTCTCCCTACGAGCAGTACTTC.

J is TRBJ2-7 and V is TRBV7-8, with 8 bases fitting TRBD2. The junction had 20 bases not matched to a gene; V was cut back by 1 base and J by 6 bases. Germline CDR1 reads SGHVS; CDR2 reads FQNEAQ. The CDR3 totals 19 residues. For the CDR3, the DNA is TGTGCCAGCAGCTTAGGTGGGGGAGTCGCGGGAGGTCACAGGTTCGAGCAGTACTTC. As protein: CASSLGGGVAGGHRFEQYF.

The chain is built from TRBV6-1 and TRBJ1-4; D may be TRBD1 (5 bases). This CDR3 has 14 residues. Trimming shortened V by 3 bases and J by 5 bases, and 10 bases separated the two germline ends. Germline V lookup: CDR1 MNHNS, CDR2 SASEGT. The CDR3 DNA reads TGTGCCAGCAGTGAGGGGGTAGCAAATGAAAAACTGTTTTTT. Amino acid sequence: CASSEGVANEKLFF.

The genes are TRBV18 and TRBJ1-1; D call uncertain. Germline values: CDR1 KGHSH, CDR2 LQKENI. The CDR3 is 15 residues long. V was pared by 3 bases and J by 3 bases, with 14 bases between. CDR3 amino acids: CASSPSGFRHTEAFF. The CDR3 DNA reads as TGTGCCAGCTCACCGAGTGGGTTTAGGCACACTGAAGCTTTCTTT.

This chain joins TRBV5-4 and TRBJ2-5, with D possibly being TRBD1 or TRBD2 (5 bases each). The germline CDR1 and CDR2 sequences are SGHNT and YYREEE (reference sequence). V gave up 0 bases and J gave up 4 bases, with 13 bases separating them. CDR3 length equals 15 residues. The CDR3 DNA reads TGTGCCAGCAGCTTGGGATCGTCGGGGCTAGAGACCCAGTACTTC. Its protein product is CASSLGSSGLETQYF.

The V gene is TRBV10-2, the J gene TRBJ2-2; no clear D gene. This CDR3 spans 13 amino acids. The germline CDR1 and CDR2 sequences are WSHSY and SAAADI. The V gene lost 5 bases and the J gene lost 5 bases, with 9 bases spanning the gap. The CDR3 loop reads CASSSRRTGELFF. DNA for the CDR3: TGCGCCAGCAGTAGTCGAAGGACCGGGGAGCTGTTTTTT.